This is a list of T cell receptor beta chains from one sample in a study of PD-L1 blockade in urothelial cancer. TCRdb keeps only in-frame clones here, not all; method: immunoSEQ multiplex PCR. Of 80,000 to 100,000 clones detected, more than 75% appear once; the ten largest clones hold roughly 9.5%. Sequencing was performed on PBMCs, taken around atezolizumab (anti-PD-L1) treatment. The source of these receptors is a man aged 65 to 79 with urothelial cancer. Each CDR3 is given with its conserved first and last residue. D genes are given only for firm matches. Not all rows give a size; the values are once, few, many and, for expanded clones, a class.

V,size,D,J,DNA,CDR3
TRBV7-9,.,.,TRBJ2-1,TGTGCCAGCAGCCCAGGCAGGGGCCCCTACAATGAGCAGTTCTTC,CASSPGRGPYNEQFF
TRBV6-6,.,TRBD1,TRBJ2-1,TGTGCCAGCAGTTACCCGGGACAGGGCATCGATGAGCAGTTCTTC,CASSYPGQGIDEQFF
TRBV18,.,.,TRBJ2-1,TGTGCCAGCTCACCAGAGTATACCTACAATGAGCAGTTCTTC,CASSPEYTYNEQFF
TRBV9,.,.,TRBJ1-2,TGTGCCAGCAGCGTAGGACAGCCTCCCAGGGGCTACACCTTC,CASSVGQPPRGYTF
TRBV19,.,.,TRBJ1-2,TGTGCCAGTAGCTTCGACGGGGGGAGCTATGGCTACACCTTC,CASSFDGGSYGYTF
TRBV15,once,TRBD1,TRBJ2-1,TGTGCCACCACCCTGGGGACAGACTCCTACAATGAGCAGTTCTTC,CATTLGTDSYNEQFF
TRBV5-3,.,TRBD1,TRBJ2-7,TGTGCCAGAAGCTTCACCACAGGGGCGTCTGAGCAGTACTTC,CARSFTTGASEQYF
TRBV7-9,.,TRBD1,TRBJ2-5,TGTGCCAGCAGCTTTCCGGGACAGCGGACGGAGACCCAGTACTTC,CASSFPGQRTETQYF
TRBV6-1,.,.,TRBJ2-1,TGTGCCAGCGGCCGACAGTTCCACAATGAGCAGTTCTTC,CASGRQFHNEQFF
TRBV27,.,.,TRBJ1-1,TGTGCCAGCGTACCAAGAGGGATGGGTGAAGCTTTCTTT,CASVPRGMGEAFF
TRBV2,.,TRBD2,TRBJ2-3,TGTGCCAGCAGTCCCGCCACTAGCGGGGGGAGCACGCAGTATTTT,CASSPATSGGSTQYF
TRBV5-1,once,TRBD2,TRBJ2-1,TGCGCCAGCAGCAAGGATATTAGCGGGACTCCCGGGTACAATGAGCAGTTCTTC,CASSKDISGTPGYNEQFF
TRBV6-1,few,TRBD1,TRBJ1-1,TGTGCCAGCAGGGGGACAGACGCGAACACTGAAGCTTTCTTT,CASRGTDANTEAFF
TRBV7-2,.,.,TRBJ1-5,TGTGCCAGCAGCTTAGGCAGTCCACAGCCCCAGCATTTT,CASSLGSPQPQHF
TRBV6-4,once,TRBD1,TRBJ1-1,TGTGCCAGCATAGTCAGGGGGACCACTGAAGCTTTCTTT,CASIVRGTTEAFF
TRBV19,.,TRBD1,TRBJ2-7,TGTGCCAGTAGTACCGGGACAGGGACCTACGAGCAGTACTTC,CASSTGTGTYEQYF
TRBV5-4,once,TRBD1,TRBJ1-2,TGTGCCAGCACCAGGACAGGGGACCCAGGGGGCTACACCTTC,CASTRTGDPGGYTF
TRBV5-8,.,.,TRBJ1-6,TGTGCCAGCAGCTTTGGACCGGGCGGCGGGTATAATTCACCCCTCCACTTT,CASSFGPGGGYNSPLHF
TRBV7-2,.,TRBD2,TRBJ2-1,TGTGCCAGCAGCTCCCCGGGGGGATACAATGAGCAGTTCTTC,CASSSPGGYNEQFF
TRBV4-2,.,.,TRBJ1-4,TGTGCCAGCAGCCAATCCACGGCCGGGGTGACTAATGAAAAACTGTTTTTT,CASSQSTAGVTNEKLFF
TRBV4-2,.,TRBD2,TRBJ2-7,TGTGCCAGCAGCCAACCCGGACTAGATCGCTACGAGCAGTACTTC,CASSQPGLDRYEQYF
TRBV5-1,once,.,TRBJ2-1,TGCGCCAGCAGCTTGGGGAGGATCCGAATCGACGAGCAGTTCTTC,CASSLGRIRIDEQFF
TRBV11-2,.,.,TRBJ1-4,TGTGCCAGCAGCCCGATGGTGTGGAGTGAAAAACTGTTTTTT,CASSPMVWSEKLFF
TRBV5-6,.,.,TRBJ1-2,TGTGCCAGCAGCGCCTCGACATGGTTTTCTGGCTACACCTTC,CASSASTWFSGYTF
TRBV7-9,.,TRBD1,TRBJ2-7,TGTGCCAGCAGCTCGGGACAGAGACCCTACGAGCAGTACTTC,CASSSGQRPYEQYF
TRBV7-2,.,.,TRBJ1-5,TGTGCCAGCAGCGCGGGACCCTTCAATCAGCCCCAGCATTTT,CASSAGPFNQPQHF